Below, 7 T cell receptor beta chains from the same sample are listed, as sequenced in a study of cytomegalovirus exposure and HLA in healthy donors. The data were produced by immunoSEQ multiplex PCR, yet TCRdb's version contains in-frame clones alone and is incomplete. The sample lists a few hundred thousand clones, roughly 90% occurring once. Sequencing was performed on PBMCs. The receptors stem from a woman aged 18-29 years in good health and CMV-seronegative.

This rearrangement joins TRBV4-2 to TRBJ2-7; 11 positions agree with TRBD2. The V and J ends lost 10 bases and 5 bases, in that order; junction bases with no gene match: 7. Germline CDR1 reads LGHNA; CDR2 reads YNFKEQ. The CDR3 consists of 13 residues. The CDR3 sequence: CATSGLAADEQYF. The CDR3 nucleotides read TGTGCCACCTCGGGACTAGCGGCCGACGAGCAGTACTTC.

In the case of this clone: The sample has other DNA sequences that encode this CDR3 too. This chain connects TRBV27 to TRBJ2-7; no clear D gene. Trimming took off 3 bases at V and 2 bases at J, with 11 bases between the two ends. The CDR3 extends over 14 amino acids. Looked up from germline, CDR1 is MNHEY and CDR2 is SMNVEV (reference sequence). The DNA of the CDR3 is TGTGCCAGCAGTTTTGCTAGAGGCACCTACGAGCAGTACTTC. This gives the protein CASSFARGTYEQYF.

To note about this clone: Other nucleotide sequences from this sample produce the same CDR3. This chain joins TRBV28 and TRBJ1-4; tentative D call: TRBD1 (5 bases). This CDR3 has 15 residues. V gave up 0 bases and J gave up 5 bases, with 10 bases separating them. Germline CDR1 and CDR2: MDHEN and SYDVKM. DNA for the CDR3: TGTGCCAGCAGTTTATGGGGGCAGGGCAATGAAAAACTGTTTTTT. Its protein is CASSLWGQGNEKLFF.

The chain is built from TRBV6-1 and TRBJ1-6; D is unresolved. The CDR3 contains 13 residues. The V end was cut by 6 bases, the J end by 10 bases, with 13 bases between. CDR1 and CDR2 (germline): MNHNS, SASEGT. The CDR3 spells CASRWTPWSPLHF. CDR3 sequence (DNA): TGTGCCAGCAGATGGACTCCCTGGTCACCCCTCCACTTT.

V and J are TRBV28 and TRBJ1-1; possibly TRBD1 for D (6 bases). This CDR3 has 14 amino acids. Trimming shortened V by 6 bases and J by 2 bases, and 13 bases separated the two germline ends. CDR1 MDHEN and CDR2 SYDVKM come from the germline V gene. This chain's CDR3 is CASRSTGINTEAFF. CDR3 sequence (DNA): TGTGCCAGCAGGTCCACAGGGATAAACACTGAAGCTTTCTTT.

The chain recombines TRBV6-6 with TRBJ2-3; TRBD2 aligns across 10 bases. CDR3 length: 14 amino acids. Germline V gene data show CDR1 as MNHNY and CDR2 as SVGAGI (reference sequence). V gave up 7 bases and J gave up 8 bases; unmatched junction bases: 9. CDR3 loop: CASMGAGGPGTQYF. The CDR3 bases are TGTGCCAGCATGGGAGCGGGAGGGCCGGGTACGCAGTATTTT.

The chain couples TRBV5-4 to TRBJ2-1; the match to TRBD2 covers 16 bases. CDR1 and CDR2 from the germline V gene are SGHNT and YYREEE (reference sequence). With V trimmed by 4 bases and J by 5 bases, 6 bases remained unmatched. The CDR3 covers 17 residues. CDR3 bases: TGTGCCAGCAGCCTGGGGACTAGCGGGAGGGTCGACAATGAGCAGTTCTTC. It translates to CASSLGTSGRVDNEQFF. Variable domain in full (rest from reference TRBV5-4 and TRBJ2-1): ETGVTQSPTHLIKTRGQQVTLRCSSQSGHNTVSWYQQALGQGPQFIFQYYREEENGRGNFPPRFSGLQFPNYSSELNVNALELDDSALYLCASSLGTSGRVDNEQFFGPGTRLTVL.